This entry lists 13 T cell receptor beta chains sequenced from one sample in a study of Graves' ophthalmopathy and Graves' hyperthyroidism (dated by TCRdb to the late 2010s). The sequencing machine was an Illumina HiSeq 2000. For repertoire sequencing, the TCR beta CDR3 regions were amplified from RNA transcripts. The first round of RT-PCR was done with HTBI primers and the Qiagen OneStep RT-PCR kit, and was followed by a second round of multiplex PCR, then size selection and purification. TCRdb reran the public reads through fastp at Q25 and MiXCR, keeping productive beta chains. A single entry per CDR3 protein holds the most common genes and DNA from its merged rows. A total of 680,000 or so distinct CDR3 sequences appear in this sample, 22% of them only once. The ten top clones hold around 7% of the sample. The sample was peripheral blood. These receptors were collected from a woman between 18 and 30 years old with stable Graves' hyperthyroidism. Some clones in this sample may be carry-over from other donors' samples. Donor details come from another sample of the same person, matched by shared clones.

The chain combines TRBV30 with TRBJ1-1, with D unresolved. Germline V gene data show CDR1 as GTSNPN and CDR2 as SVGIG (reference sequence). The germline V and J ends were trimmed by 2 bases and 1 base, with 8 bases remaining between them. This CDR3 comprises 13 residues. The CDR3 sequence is CAWSLDQNTEAFF. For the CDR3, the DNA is TGTGCCTGGAGTCTCGACCAGAACACTGAAGCTTTCTTT.

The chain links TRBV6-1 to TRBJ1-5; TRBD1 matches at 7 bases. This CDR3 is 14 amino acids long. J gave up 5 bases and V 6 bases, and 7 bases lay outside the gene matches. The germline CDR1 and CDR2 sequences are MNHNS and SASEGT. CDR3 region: CASRRGRDYQPQHF. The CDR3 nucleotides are TGTGCCAGCAGGAGGGGGCGCGACTATCAGCCCCAGCATTTT.

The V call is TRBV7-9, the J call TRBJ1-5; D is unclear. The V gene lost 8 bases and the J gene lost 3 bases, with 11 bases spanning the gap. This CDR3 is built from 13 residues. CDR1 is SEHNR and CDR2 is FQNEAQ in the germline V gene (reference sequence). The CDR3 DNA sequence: TGTGCCAGCTCGGCCAGCTACAATCAGCCCCAGCATTTT. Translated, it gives CASSASYNQPQHF. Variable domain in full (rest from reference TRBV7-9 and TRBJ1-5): DTGVSQNPRHKITKRGQNVTFRCDPISEHNRLYWYRQTLGQGPEFLTYFQNEAQLEKSRLLSDRFSAERPKGSFSTLEIQRTEQGDSAMYLCASSASYNQPQHFGDGTRLSIL.

CDR3 amino acids: CASSLTGEDETYEQYF. DNA of the CDR3: TGTGCCAGCAGTTTAACAGGGGAGGATGAAACCTACGAGCAGTACTTC. The rearrangement links TRBV6-5 to TRBJ2-7; D is possibly TRBD1 (7 bases). Germline V gene sequence: CDR1 MNHEY, CDR2 SVGAGI. The CDR3 extends over 16 amino acids. V gave up 4 bases and J gave up 2 bases, with 18 bases separating them.

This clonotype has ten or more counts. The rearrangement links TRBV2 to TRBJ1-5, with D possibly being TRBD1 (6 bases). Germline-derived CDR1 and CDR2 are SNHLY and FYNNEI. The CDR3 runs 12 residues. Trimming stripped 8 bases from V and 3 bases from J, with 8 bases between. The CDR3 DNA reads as TGTGCCAGCGGACAGTACAATCAGCCCCAGCATTTT. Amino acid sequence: CASGQYNQPQHF.

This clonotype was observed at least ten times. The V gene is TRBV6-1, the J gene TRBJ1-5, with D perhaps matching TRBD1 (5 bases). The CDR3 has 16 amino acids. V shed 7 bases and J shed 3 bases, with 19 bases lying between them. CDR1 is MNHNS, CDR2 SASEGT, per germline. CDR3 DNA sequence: TGTGCCAGCACCAACGAGGGACGGAGTCCCAATCAGCCCCAGCATTTT. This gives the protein CASTNEGRSPNQPQHF.

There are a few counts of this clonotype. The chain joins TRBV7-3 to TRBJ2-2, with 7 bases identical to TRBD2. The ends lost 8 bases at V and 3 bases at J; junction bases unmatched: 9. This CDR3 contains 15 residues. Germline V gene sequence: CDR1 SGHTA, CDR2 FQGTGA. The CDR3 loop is CASLPGGTHTGELFF. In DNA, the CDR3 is TGTGCCAGCCTACCGGGAGGCACCCACACCGGGGAGCTGTTTTTT.

Written as DNA, the CDR3 is TGTGCCAGCAGCCAAGGGGGCAGGGCAAGCACAGATACGCAGTATTTT. Encoded protein: CASSQGGRASTDTQYF. The V and J genes are TRBV3-1 and TRBJ2-3, with D possibly matching TRBD1 (5 bases). V shed 1 base and J shed 0 bases, with 11 bases lying between them. The CDR3 covers 16 residues. Germline V lookup: CDR1 LGHDT, CDR2 YNNKEL (reference sequence).

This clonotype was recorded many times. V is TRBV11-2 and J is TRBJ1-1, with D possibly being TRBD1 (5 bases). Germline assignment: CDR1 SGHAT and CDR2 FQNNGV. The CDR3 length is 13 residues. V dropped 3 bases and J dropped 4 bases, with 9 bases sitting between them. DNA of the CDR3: TGTGCCAGCAGCTTGGAGGGGTCCACTGAAGCTTTCTTT. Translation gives CASSLEGSTEAFF.

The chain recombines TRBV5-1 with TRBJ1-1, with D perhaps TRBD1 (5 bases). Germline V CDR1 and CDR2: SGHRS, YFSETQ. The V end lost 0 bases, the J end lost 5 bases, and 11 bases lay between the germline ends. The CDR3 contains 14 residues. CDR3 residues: CASSLGYSGTEAFF. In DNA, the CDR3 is TGCGCCAGCAGCTTGGGGTACTCAGGGACTGAAGCTTTCTTT.

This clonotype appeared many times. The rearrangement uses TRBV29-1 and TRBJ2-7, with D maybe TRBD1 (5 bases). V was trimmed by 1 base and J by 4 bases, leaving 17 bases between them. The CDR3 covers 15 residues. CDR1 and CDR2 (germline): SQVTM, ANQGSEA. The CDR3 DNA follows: TGCAGCGTTGAAGCCCCTGATAGGGGCATATACGAGCAGTACTTC. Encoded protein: CSVEAPDRGIYEQYF.

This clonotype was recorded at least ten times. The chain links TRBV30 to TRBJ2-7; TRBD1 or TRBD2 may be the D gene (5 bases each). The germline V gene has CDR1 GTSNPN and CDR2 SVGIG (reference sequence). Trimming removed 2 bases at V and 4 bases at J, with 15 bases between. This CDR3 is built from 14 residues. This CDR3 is CAWSLPGRQYEQYF. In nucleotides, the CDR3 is TGTGCCTGGAGTCTGCCGGGACGGCAGTACGAGCAGTACTTC.

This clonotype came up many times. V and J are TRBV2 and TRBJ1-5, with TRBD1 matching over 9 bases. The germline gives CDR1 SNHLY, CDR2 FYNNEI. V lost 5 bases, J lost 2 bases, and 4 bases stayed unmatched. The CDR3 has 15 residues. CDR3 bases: TGTGCCAGCAGTACACAGGGGGCCGGCAATCAGCCCCAGCATTTT. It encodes CASSTQGAGNQPQHF.